The 7 T cell receptor beta chains reported below all come from one sample, sequenced in a study of blood T cell repertoires in COVID-19. TCRdb's copy holds only in-frame clones and misses some; the assay was immunoSEQ multiplex PCR. The repertoire includes about 140,000 clones, roughly 80% of them detected once, and around 4% sits in the top ten. Sample: peripheral blood. The source of these receptors is a woman older than 75 with acute or convalescent COVID-19.

This clone was detected a few times. The gene calls are TRBV7-6 and TRBJ2-2; D might be TRBD2 (5 bases). This CDR3 is 15 amino acids long. V lost 5 bases and J lost 1, with 11 bases in between. Germline CDR1 and CDR2: SGHVS and FNYEAQ. CDR3 sequence (DNA): TGTGCCAGCAGCCAACTAGGCGGGAACACCGGGGAGCTGTTTTTT. Translating it yields CASSQLGGNTGELFF. Variable domain in full (rest from reference TRBV7-6 and TRBJ2-2): GAGVSQSPRYKVTKRGQDVALRCDPISGHVSLYWYRQALGQGPEFLTYFNYEAQQDKSGLPNDRFSAERPEGSISTLTIQRTEQRDSAMYRCASSQLGGNTGELFFGEGSRLTVL.

This clone has a handful of counts. This chain links TRBV2 with TRBJ2-4; tentatively, D is TRBD1 (5 bases). The CDR3 has 17 residues. Germline CDR1 is SNHLY and CDR2 is FYNNEI. V lost 6 bases and J lost 3, with 21 bases in between. The CDR3 sequence is CASSASTGSLGKNIQYF. The CDR3 nucleotides are TGTGCCAGCAGCGCCTCTACAGGTTCTCTAGGCAAAAACATTCAGTACTTC.

The sample holds a few counts of this clone. The chain recombines TRBV18 with TRBJ1-2; D might be TRBD1 (6 bases). The ends were cut back, 2 bases at V and 5 bases at J, with 12 bases in the middle. The CDR3 spans 14 residues. Germline CDR1 and CDR2: KGHSH and LQKENI. The CDR3: CASSPVSGEYGYTF. The CDR3 nucleotides read TGTGCCAGCTCACCAGTCTCAGGGGAGTATGGCTACACCTTC.

The chain links TRBV9 to TRBJ2-7; 11 bases agree with TRBD2. Germline assignment: CDR1 SGDLS and CDR2 YYNGEE. The V segment lost 3 bases and the J segment 3 bases; nucleotides outside the gene matches: 2. This CDR3 region has 14 residues. In DNA form, the CDR3 reads TGTGCCAGCAGCGCAGGACTAGCGGGCTACGAGCAGTACTTC. It specifies CASSAGLAGYEQYF.

The rearrangement uses TRBV28 and TRBJ2-5, with D possibly TRBD2 on 5 matching bases. Trimming shortened V by 3 bases and J by 7 bases, and 9 bases separated the two germline ends. Germline loops: CDR1 MDHEN, CDR2 SYDVKM. This CDR3 contains 12 residues. As DNA, the CDR3 is TGTGCCAGCAGTTTTTTTGAGGGGACCCAGTACTTC. Translation: CASSFFEGTQYF.

This chain links TRBV2 with TRBJ2-5; tentative D call: TRBD2 (5 bases). Trimming removed 4 bases from V and 4 bases from J, with 10 bases in between. The CDR3 runs to 13 residues. Germline loops: CDR1 SNHLY, CDR2 FYNNEI. The CDR3 DNA reads as TGTGCCAGCAGTGTAGGGAGAGGAGAGACCCAGTACTTC. Encoded protein: CASSVGRGETQYF. Drawing the rest from reference TRBV2 and TRBJ2-5, the complete variable domain is EPEVTQTPSHQVTQMGQEVILRCVPISNHLYFYWYRQILGQKVEFLVSFYNNEISEKSEIFDDQFSVERPDGSNFTLKIRSTKLEDSAMYFCASSVGRGETQYFGPGTRLLVL.

This clone was seen just once. The gene calls are TRBV14 and TRBJ1-2; D is possibly TRBD1 (6 bases). The germline V gene has CDR1 SGHDN and CDR2 FVKESK. Trimming stripped 3 bases from V and 7 bases from J, with 12 bases between. The length of the CDR3 is 13 residues. The chain's CDR3 is CASSHWTAVGYTF. The CDR3, as DNA: TGTGCCAGCAGCCATTGGACAGCGGTTGGCTACACCTTC.